These T cell receptor beta chains were read from a single sample in a study of a mutant IDH1 vaccine in newly diagnosed glioma. This table comes from immunoSEQ multiplex PCR, and its TCRdb copy is limited to in-frame clones, with some not included. The table records about 92,000 clones, about four fifths of them present only once. The material was PBMCs, obtained from a glioma patient treated with radiotherapy, temozolomide or both. These receptors were obtained from a man aged 35 to 55 with glioma. Each CDR3 is given with its conserved first and last residue. Fields, in order: clone size, J gene, V gene, D gene, CDR3 DNA, CDR3 protein. D genes are given only for firm matches. Expanded clones get a size class; other rows say once, few or many, or leave the size out.

clone_size: -; j_call: TRBJ1-3; v_call: TRBV7-2; d_call: TRBD1; cdr3_nt: TGTGCCAGCAGCTTAGGGACAGGGTCTGGAAACACCATATATTTT; cdr3_aa: CASSLGTGSGNTIYF
clone_size: -; j_call: TRBJ2-7; v_call: TRBV5-5; d_call: -; cdr3_nt: TGTGCCAGCAGCTGGGGTGCAGAAACCTACGAGCAGTACTTC; cdr3_aa: CASSWGAETYEQYF
clone_size: -; j_call: TRBJ2-3; v_call: TRBV2; d_call: TRBD1; cdr3_nt: TGTGCCAGCAGTGGACTTTTAGGGACAGGCTTTAGGGATACGCAGTATTTT; cdr3_aa: CASSGLLGTGFRDTQYF
clone_size: medium-sized; j_call: TRBJ2-5; v_call: TRBV30; d_call: TRBD1; cdr3_nt: TGTGCCTGGAGACCAGGGGCAGGGGGAGAGACCCAGTACTTC; cdr3_aa: CAWRPGAGGETQYF
clone_size: -; j_call: TRBJ2-1; v_call: TRBV11-2; d_call: TRBD1; cdr3_nt: TGTGCCAGCAGCTTCAAAACCCTGGGACAGAGGAATGAGCAGTTCTTC; cdr3_aa: CASSFKTLGQRNEQFF
clone_size: few; j_call: TRBJ1-1; v_call: TRBV6-1; d_call: -; cdr3_nt: TGTGCCAGCAGGGGGGGAGGGAATGGTGAAGCTTTCTTT; cdr3_aa: CASRGGGNGEAFF
clone_size: -; j_call: TRBJ1-1; v_call: TRBV5-1; d_call: TRBD1; cdr3_nt: TGCGCCAGCAGCCCCGGGACAGGGGGCTTGAACACTGAAGCTTTCTTT; cdr3_aa: CASSPGTGGLNTEAFF
clone_size: many; j_call: TRBJ2-1; v_call: TRBV27; d_call: TRBD2; cdr3_nt: TGTGCCAGCAGTTTAGGCGGGAGCACCTACAATGAGCAGTTCTTC; cdr3_aa: CASSLGGSTYNEQFF
clone_size: -; j_call: TRBJ2-7; v_call: TRBV19; d_call: -; cdr3_nt: TGTGCCAGTAGTCTCCGGGACTCATCCTCCTACGAGCAGTACTTC; cdr3_aa: CASSLRDSSSYEQYF
clone_size: -; j_call: TRBJ2-5; v_call: TRBV7-9; d_call: TRBD2; cdr3_nt: TGTGCCAGCAGCCCCCAAGGTGGAGTAGCGGGAGGCGGGGAGACCCAGTACTTC; cdr3_aa: CASSPQGGVAGGGETQYF
clone_size: once; j_call: TRBJ1-1; v_call: TRBV18; d_call: TRBD1; cdr3_nt: TGTGCCAGCGCGGACAGGGGGAGACTAATGAACACTGAAGCTTTCTTT; cdr3_aa: CASADRGRLMNTEAFF
clone_size: few; j_call: TRBJ1-1; v_call: TRBV7-9; d_call: -; cdr3_nt: TGTGCCAGCAGCTTTCTGGACCTGAACACTGAAGCTTTCTTT; cdr3_aa: CASSFLDLNTEAFF
clone_size: -; j_call: TRBJ1-6; v_call: TRBV30; d_call: -; cdr3_nt: TGTGCCTGGAGTGTAGACCGTTTGAGGGGCCACAATAATTCACCCCTCCACTTT; cdr3_aa: CAWSVDRLRGHNNSPLHF
clone_size: -; j_call: TRBJ2-3; v_call: TRBV4-3; d_call: TRBD2; cdr3_nt: TGCGCCAGCAGCCAAGATCGACTAGCGATCCCGGGAGATACGCAGTATTTT; cdr3_aa: CASSQDRLAIPGDTQYF
clone_size: -; j_call: TRBJ2-7; v_call: TRBV9; d_call: TRBD2; cdr3_nt: TGTGCCAGCAGCCCGTGGGGGGGAATTACCTACGAGCAGTACTTC; cdr3_aa: CASSPWGGITYEQYF
clone_size: many; j_call: TRBJ2-5; v_call: TRBV28; d_call: -; cdr3_nt: TGTGCCAGCAGTTTGATTATGGGGACCCAGTACTTC; cdr3_aa: CASSLIMGTQYF
clone_size: -; j_call: TRBJ1-3; v_call: TRBV29-1; d_call: -; cdr3_nt: TGCAGCGTTGAAGATTTAGGACAGCCACTCTCTGGAAACACCATATATTTT; cdr3_aa: CSVEDLGQPLSGNTIYF
clone_size: -; j_call: TRBJ1-5; v_call: TRBV23-1; d_call: -; cdr3_nt: TGCGCCAGCAGTCAATCGTTCAGGGATAGCAATCAGCCCCAGCATTTT; cdr3_aa: CASSQSFRDSNQPQHF
clone_size: -; j_call: TRBJ2-1; v_call: TRBV19; d_call: TRBD2; cdr3_nt: TGTGCCAGTAGTATAGGGACTAGCGGGAGAGACTACAATGAGCAGTTCTTC; cdr3_aa: CASSIGTSGRDYNEQFF
clone_size: -; j_call: TRBJ2-5; v_call: TRBV9; d_call: -; cdr3_nt: TGTGCCAGCAGCGCACAGGGAGAGACCCAGTACTTC; cdr3_aa: CASSAQGETQYF
clone_size: -; j_call: TRBJ2-2; v_call: TRBV6-6; d_call: TRBD1; cdr3_nt: TGTGCCAGCAGTTTGGGACAGGGGAACACCGGGGAGCTGTTTTTT; cdr3_aa: CASSLGQGNTGELFF
clone_size: -; j_call: TRBJ2-2; v_call: TRBV7-9; d_call: -; cdr3_nt: TGTGCCAGCAGCTTAGCGGCGGACAGTACGAACACCGGGGAGCTGTTTTTT; cdr3_aa: CASSLAADSTNTGELFF
clone_size: -; j_call: TRBJ1-5; v_call: TRBV9; d_call: -; cdr3_nt: TGTGCCAGCAGCGTAGAGGGAGATCAGCCCCAGCATTTT; cdr3_aa: CASSVEGDQPQHF
clone_size: few; j_call: TRBJ2-7; v_call: TRBV9; d_call: TRBD2; cdr3_nt: TGTGCCAGCACCCCGGGGCTAGCGGGTTACGAGCAGTACTTC; cdr3_aa: CASTPGLAGYEQYF
clone_size: once; j_call: TRBJ2-3; v_call: TRBV19; d_call: -; cdr3_nt: TGTGCCAGTAGTCCGGGGGCTGTTAACACAGATACGCAGTATTTT; cdr3_aa: CASSPGAVNTDTQYF
clone_size: -; j_call: TRBJ1-1; v_call: TRBV10-3; d_call: -; cdr3_nt: TGTGCCATCTTGGCGAACACTGAAGCTTTCTTT; cdr3_aa: CAILANTEAFF
clone_size: -; j_call: TRBJ2-1; v_call: TRBV9; d_call: TRBD2; cdr3_nt: TGTGCCAGCTCCCCTAGCGGGAGCGGAGATGAGCAGTTCTTC; cdr3_aa: CASSPSGSGDEQFF
clone_size: once; j_call: TRBJ1-2; v_call: TRBV6-5; d_call: -; cdr3_nt: TGTGCCAGCAGGCCATGGGGGGATCTAGGGTATGGCTACACCTTC; cdr3_aa: CASRPWGDLGYGYTF
clone_size: once; j_call: TRBJ2-1; v_call: TRBV7-2; d_call: TRBD2; cdr3_nt: TGTGCCAGCAGCTTCCCCCTAGCGGGAGGGGAACATGAGCAGTTCTTC; cdr3_aa: CASSFPLAGGEHEQFF
clone_size: -; j_call: TRBJ1-2; v_call: TRBV19; d_call: TRBD1; cdr3_nt: TGTGCCAGTAATCTGGCCGGGACAGACTATGGCTACACCTTC; cdr3_aa: CASNLAGTDYGYTF
clone_size: once; j_call: TRBJ1-1; v_call: TRBV5-8; d_call: TRBD1; cdr3_nt: TGTGCCAGCAGACCACGACAGGGTGATAAGGAAGCTTTCTTT; cdr3_aa: CASRPRQGDKEAFF
clone_size: few; j_call: TRBJ1-5; v_call: TRBV7-2; d_call: -; cdr3_nt: TGTGCCAGCAGCGCTCGGGTCTCAGGAGGCAATCAGCCCCAGCATTTT; cdr3_aa: CASSARVSGGNQPQHF
clone_size: -; j_call: TRBJ2-7; v_call: TRBV7-2; d_call: TRBD1; cdr3_nt: TGTGCCAGCAGCCTTGGGACAGGGAACTACGAGCAGTACTTC; cdr3_aa: CASSLGTGNYEQYF
clone_size: -; j_call: TRBJ2-5; v_call: TRBV15; d_call: TRBD1; cdr3_nt: TGTGCCACCAGCCGGGACAGGGTCGAGACCCAGTACTTC; cdr3_aa: CATSRDRVETQYF
clone_size: few; j_call: TRBJ2-1; v_call: TRBV20-1; d_call: TRBD1; cdr3_nt: TGCAGAGCGGGACAGGGCGTTGAGCAGTTCTTC; cdr3_aa: CRAGQGVEQFF
clone_size: -; j_call: TRBJ2-7; v_call: TRBV10-3; d_call: TRBD1; cdr3_nt: TGTGCCATCAGTGACCCGAGGACAGGATGGGACGAGCAGTACTTC; cdr3_aa: CAISDPRTGWDEQYF
clone_size: few; j_call: TRBJ2-1; v_call: TRBV7-6; d_call: TRBD1; cdr3_nt: TGTGCCAGCAGCTTGGAGGACAGGGGTGGCAATGAGCAGTTCTTC; cdr3_aa: CASSLEDRGGNEQFF
clone_size: -; j_call: TRBJ1-2; v_call: TRBV7-2; d_call: TRBD1; cdr3_nt: TGTGCCAGCAGCGATTTGGCGGTCAGTAGGACAGGGGGCCGGTATGGCTACACCTTC; cdr3_aa: CASSDLAVSRTGGRYGYTF
clone_size: -; j_call: TRBJ2-1; v_call: TRBV7-7; d_call: -; cdr3_nt: TGTGCTAGCAGTCCAGGTACAGCATCCTACAATGAGCAGTTCTTC; cdr3_aa: CASSPGTASYNEQFF
clone_size: -; j_call: TRBJ2-1; v_call: TRBV4-3; d_call: -; cdr3_nt: TGCGCCAGCAGCCAAGAAGGAGGGGGGAGGGTCCCCTACAATGAGCAGTTCTTC; cdr3_aa: CASSQEGGGRVPYNEQFF
clone_size: -; j_call: TRBJ1-2; v_call: TRBV6-5; d_call: -; cdr3_nt: TGTGCCAGCAGTTACCTCGGACAGCTCTATGGCTACACCTTC; cdr3_aa: CASSYLGQLYGYTF
clone_size: few; j_call: TRBJ2-3; v_call: TRBV20-1; d_call: -; cdr3_nt: TGCAGTGTCCGGGACATACCACACCTTTTT; cdr3_aa: CSVRDIPHLF
clone_size: -; j_call: TRBJ1-4; v_call: TRBV15; d_call: -; cdr3_nt: TGTGCCACCAGCAGAGAACCAGTAACTAATGAAAAACTGTTTTTT; cdr3_aa: CATSREPVTNEKLFF
clone_size: -; j_call: TRBJ2-3; v_call: TRBV9; d_call: TRBD2; cdr3_nt: TGTGCCAGCAGCGTCGGACTAGCGGGAACTAGCACAGATACGCAGTATTTT; cdr3_aa: CASSVGLAGTSTDTQYF
clone_size: -; j_call: TRBJ1-4; v_call: TRBV7-2; d_call: TRBD1; cdr3_nt: TGTGCCAGCAGCTTATTGTCCTGGGGACAGACCCATGAAAAACTGTTTTTT; cdr3_aa: CASSLLSWGQTHEKLFF
clone_size: -; j_call: TRBJ2-2; v_call: TRBV11-3; d_call: TRBD1; cdr3_nt: TGTGCCAGCAGCACACAGGGGGCCGGGGAGCTGTTTTTT; cdr3_aa: CASSTQGAGELFF
clone_size: -; j_call: TRBJ2-7; v_call: TRBV6-6; d_call: TRBD2; cdr3_nt: TGTGCCACCAGAAGGGAGGGCTCCTACGAGCAGTACTTC; cdr3_aa: CATRREGSYEQYF